This T cell receptor beta chain was profiled in a study of T-cell reconstitution after alpha-beta-depleted transplantation in children. Preparation of the TCRbeta library involved a method that used unique molecular identifiers. TCRdb reprocessed the PCR reads via MiXCR and lists one record per CDR3 protein. The data contain over 200,000 distinct CDR3 sequences, approximately 9% of them singletons. V lost 3 bases to trimming and J lost 2 bases, with 16 bases between them. The CDR3 is 16 amino acids. From germline, CDR1 is SEHNR and CDR2 FQNEAQ (reference sequence). The sequences come from PBMCs from the stem cell graft donor, collected from the stem cell graft. The chain recombines TRBV7-9 with TRBJ2-5; D is possibly TRBD2 (6 bases). This receptor was identified in a human donor who donated a stem cell graft to a child with acute lymphoblastic leukemia. CDR3 amino acids: CASSFGGRDGQETQYF. The CDR3 bases are TGTGCCAGCAGCTTCGGGGGTAGGGATGGGCAAGAGACCCAGTACTTC.